Shown below are 12 T cell receptor beta chains from a single sample sequenced in a study of OX40 agonist ivuxolimab in advanced cancers. Repertoires were generated with immunoSEQ multiplex PCR, while TCRdb's copy carries only in-frame clones and drops some. Counted here are fewer than 35,000 clones, roughly 87% occurring once; the ten biggest clones make up under 1%. Source: CD4+ or CD8+ T cells sorted from blood, taken in a trial of the OX40 agonist ivuxolimab. The receptors were gathered from an adult with an advanced solid tumor such as melanoma, head and neck, liver or kidney cancer.

This chain uses TRBV10-3 with TRBJ1-1; D may be TRBD1 (5 bases). The CDR3 totals 13 residues. The V end lost 6 bases, the J end lost 6 bases, and 14 bases lay between the germline ends. Germline CDR1 ENHRY, CDR2 SYGVKD. DNA for the CDR3: TGTGCCATCAGGGACCTCTCGGGGGCTGAAGCTTTCTTT. Encoded protein: CAIRDLSGAEAFF.

This sequence joins TRBV7-9 and TRBJ2-5; a possible D gene is TRBD1 (6 bases). Trimming took off 5 bases at V and 4 bases at J, with 14 bases between the two ends. The germline V gene has CDR1 SEHNR and CDR2 FQNEAQ (reference sequence). The CDR3 length is 14 residues. CDR3 sequence: CASSPGVGGETQYF. The CDR3 coding sequence is TGTGCCAGCAGCCCAGGGGTAGGCGGAGAGACCCAGTACTTC. Full variable domain (outside the CDR3, taken from reference TRBV7-9 and TRBJ2-5): DTGVSQNPRHKITKRGQNVTFRCDPISEHNRLYWYRQTLGQGPEFLTYFQNEAQLEKSRLLSDRFSAERPKGSFSTLEIQRTEQGDSAMYLCASSPGVGGETQYFGPGTRLLVL.

The chain recombines TRBV30 with TRBJ2-6, with D tentatively TRBD1 or TRBD2 (6 bases each). CDR1 is GTSNPN, CDR2 SVGIG, per germline (reference sequence). The CDR3 loop spans 22 amino acids. Trimming shortened V by 2 bases and J by 0 bases, and 29 bases separated the two germline ends. CDR3 sequence (DNA): TGTGCCTGGAGTCTTTCTCCGTGGGGGGCGGCCTCTACCAGCTCTGGGGCCAACGTCCTGACTTTC. It translates to CAWSLSPWGAASTSSGANVLTF.

This rearrangement joins TRBV6-5 to TRBJ1-1; D remains ambiguous. With 4 bases removed from V and 8 bases from J, the gap between germline ends came to 11 bases. Germline V CDR1 and CDR2: MNHEY, SVGAGI. The CDR3 runs to 12 residues. The CDR3 region is CASSSGPLEAFF. CDR3 nucleotides: TGTGCCAGCAGTTCGGGCCCCCTAGAAGCTTTCTTT.

V and J are TRBV5-1 and TRBJ2-5; D is unresolved. The CDR3 extends over 16 amino acids. Germline CDR1 SGHRS, CDR2 YFSETQ. Trimming took off 0 bases at V and 4 bases at J, with 16 bases between the two ends. CDR3 nucleotides: TGCGCCAGCAGCTTGGATTCCAGCGTAACGCCAGAGACCCAGTACTTC. Protein sequence: CASSLDSSVTPETQYF.

This chain uses TRBV2 with TRBJ1-1; D remains unclear. V lost 7 bases and J 1 base, leaving 13 bases between the germline ends. This CDR3 is built from 14 residues. Germline CDR1 reads SNHLY; CDR2 reads FYNNEI. The CDR3 coding sequence is TGTGCCAGCACCCCTCTGAGCAGGAACACTGAAGCTTTCTTT. Translating it yields CASTPLSRNTEAFF.

V and J are TRBV4-2 and TRBJ2-2, with TRBD1 identical over 7 bases. V was pared by 4 bases and J by 14 bases, with 16 bases of the junction left unmatched. The germline gives CDR1 LGHNA, CDR2 YNFKEQ. This CDR3 is built from 15 residues. CDR3 nucleotide sequence: TGTGCCAGCAGCCCAGGGATCTTACAGGGGATCCTACTGTTTTTT. It codes for CASSPGILQGILLFF.

The J gene is TRBJ2-7, the V gene TRBV27; maybe TRBD2 (5 bases). The CDR3 runs 14 residues. Germline values: CDR1 MNHEY, CDR2 SMNVEV (reference sequence). The V and J ends lost 2 bases and 3 bases respectively, with 11 bases between them. CDR3 DNA: TGTGCCAGCAGTTTAGGTCGGGCGGGCTACGAGCAGTACTTC. Residues: CASSLGRAGYEQYF.

The chain combines TRBV7-2 with TRBJ2-5; tentatively, D is TRBD2 (6 bases). Germline V lookup: CDR1 SGHTA, CDR2 FQGNSA. V was trimmed by 1 base and J by 5 bases, leaving 17 bases between them. CDR3 size: 16 residues. The CDR3 nucleotides are TGTGCCAGCAGCTTAGGTTCTGCCGGGAGAGGGGAGACCCAGTACTTC. Translating gives CASSLGSAGRGETQYF.

J is TRBJ2-1 and V is TRBV4-3, with 7 bases fitting TRBD1. The ends lost 1 base at V and 9 bases at J; junction bases unmatched: 6. Germline V gene sequence: CDR1 LGHNA, CDR2 YSLEER. The CDR3 loop spans 14 amino acids. The CDR3 nucleotides read TGCGCCAGCAGCCAAGTCAACAGGGGTACTGAGCAGTTCTTC. This translates into CASSQVNRGTEQFF.

Here the CDR3 reads CASSQIDRGANYGYTF. CDR3 sequence (DNA): TGTGCCAGTAGTCAGATCGACAGGGGCGCTAACTATGGCTACACCTTC. The chain combines TRBV19 with TRBJ1-2; 8 positions agree with TRBD1. Germline lookup yields CDR1 LNHDA and CDR2 SQIVND (reference sequence). CDR3 size: 16 residues. The V and J ends lost 5 bases and 0 bases, in that order; junction bases with no gene match: 8. Full variable domain (missing parts from reference TRBV19 and TRBJ1-2): DGGITQSPKYLFRKEGQNVTLSCEQNLNHDAMYWYRQDPGQGLRLIYYSQIVNDFQKGDIAEGYSVSREKKESFPLTVTSAQKNPTAFYLCASSQIDRGANYGYTFGSGTRLTVV.

The chain uses TRBV5-6 and TRBJ1-5, with TRBD1 as a possible D gene (6 bases). V lost 1 base and J lost 0, with 11 bases in between. This CDR3 spans 16 amino acids. The V gene's germline CDR1 is SGHDT and CDR2 YYEEEE. The CDR3 region is CASSLRTVYSNQPQHF. CDR3 nucleotide sequence: TGTGCCAGCAGCTTGAGGACAGTCTATAGCAATCAGCCCCAGCATTTT. The full variable domain, with the rest looked up from reference TRBV5-6 and TRBJ1-5, is DAGVTQSPTHLIKTRGQQVTLRCSPKSGHDTVSWYQQALGQGPQFIFQYYEEEERQRGNFPDRFSGHQFPNYSSELNVNALLLGDSALYLCASSLRTVYSNQPQHFGDGTRLSIL.